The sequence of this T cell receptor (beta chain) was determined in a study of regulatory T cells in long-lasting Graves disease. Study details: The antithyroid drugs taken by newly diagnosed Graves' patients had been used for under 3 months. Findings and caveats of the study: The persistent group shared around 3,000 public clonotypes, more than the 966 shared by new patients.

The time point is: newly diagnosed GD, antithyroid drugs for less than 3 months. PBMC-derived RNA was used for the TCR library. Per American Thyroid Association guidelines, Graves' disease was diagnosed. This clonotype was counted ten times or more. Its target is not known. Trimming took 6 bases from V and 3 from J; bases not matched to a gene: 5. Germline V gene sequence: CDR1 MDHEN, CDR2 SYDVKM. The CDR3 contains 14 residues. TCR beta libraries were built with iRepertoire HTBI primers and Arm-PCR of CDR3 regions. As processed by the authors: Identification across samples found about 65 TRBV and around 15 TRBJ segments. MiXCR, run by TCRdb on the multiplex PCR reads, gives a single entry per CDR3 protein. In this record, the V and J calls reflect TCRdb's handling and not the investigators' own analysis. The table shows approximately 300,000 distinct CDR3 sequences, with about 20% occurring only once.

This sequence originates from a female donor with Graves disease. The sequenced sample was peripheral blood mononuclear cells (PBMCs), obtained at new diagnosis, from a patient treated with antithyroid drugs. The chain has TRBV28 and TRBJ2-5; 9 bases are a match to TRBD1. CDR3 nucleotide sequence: TGTGCCAGCAGGCGGACAGGGGCAAAAGAGACCCAGTACTTC. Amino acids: CASRRTGAKETQYF.